This T cell receptor beta chain derives from a study of T cells in Graves' hyperthyroidism and ophthalmopathy. RNA transcripts gave rise to amplified TCR beta CDR3 regions. The TCR CDR3 first-round RT-PCR relied on the HTBI primer set. From the multiplex PCR reads, TCRdb called clonotypes with MiXCR, one entry per CDR3 protein. The sample includes 470,000 or so distinct CDR3 sequences, roughly 20% of them seen just once. The CDR3 is 15 amino acids. Losses at the gene ends were 1 base for V and 5 bases for J; bases not matched to a gene: 5. Germline lookup yields CDR1 MGHRA and CDR2 YSYEKL. This TCR was sampled from a young man with Graves' hyperthyroidism. The chain links TRBV4-1 to TRBJ2-5, with 9 bases lining up with TRBD1. The sequenced material came from blood. In DNA form, the CDR3 reads TGCGCCAGCAGCCAAGGAACAGGGGGCGTGGAGACCCAGTACTTC. Translated, it gives CASSQGTGGVETQYF.